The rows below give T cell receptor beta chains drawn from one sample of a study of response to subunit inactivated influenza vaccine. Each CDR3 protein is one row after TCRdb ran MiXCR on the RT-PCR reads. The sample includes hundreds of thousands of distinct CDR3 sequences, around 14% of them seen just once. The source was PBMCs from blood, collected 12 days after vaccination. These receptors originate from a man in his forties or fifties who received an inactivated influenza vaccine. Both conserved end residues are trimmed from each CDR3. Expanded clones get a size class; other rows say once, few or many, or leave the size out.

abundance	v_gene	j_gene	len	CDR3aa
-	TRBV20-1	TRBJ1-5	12	SARGGLSNQPQH
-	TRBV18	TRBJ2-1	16	ASSPPTSGSGVYNEQF
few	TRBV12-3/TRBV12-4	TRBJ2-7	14	ASSFRTAGGPHEQY
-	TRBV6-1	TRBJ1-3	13	ASRNGVQAGNTIY
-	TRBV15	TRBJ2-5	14	ATSRVSGGIQETQY
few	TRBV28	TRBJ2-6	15	ASSLLAGVSGANVLT
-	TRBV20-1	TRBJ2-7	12	SARDPARSYEQY
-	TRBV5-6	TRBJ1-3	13	ASSLGSFSGNTIY
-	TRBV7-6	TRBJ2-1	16	ASSTARLQGFSYNEQF
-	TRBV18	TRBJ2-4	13	ASSPPASGTNIQY
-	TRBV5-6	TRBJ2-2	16	ASSFGGGWTGGTGELF
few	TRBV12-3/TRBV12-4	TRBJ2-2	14	ASSPVAGGGTGELF
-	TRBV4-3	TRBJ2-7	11	ASSQDTEGSLD
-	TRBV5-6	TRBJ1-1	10	ASGTHGTEAF
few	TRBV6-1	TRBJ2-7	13	ASRRGTSGGYEQY
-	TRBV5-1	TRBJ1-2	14	ASSLVAGGVDGGYT
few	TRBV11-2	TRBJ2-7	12	ASSTNYASYEQY
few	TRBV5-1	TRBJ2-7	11	ASRWERGYEQY
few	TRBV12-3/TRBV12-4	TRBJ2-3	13	ASSAPRGLSDTQY
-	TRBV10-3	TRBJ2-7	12	AIRGTGVRDEQY
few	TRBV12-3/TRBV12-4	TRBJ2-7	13	ASILGGGGPYEQY
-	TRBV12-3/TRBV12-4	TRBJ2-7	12	ASSPDTNSYEQY
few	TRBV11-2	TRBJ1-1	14	ASSLGSGRSSAEAF
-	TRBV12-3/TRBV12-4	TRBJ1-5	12	ASSFLDRGQPQH
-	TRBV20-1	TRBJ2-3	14	SAPTSSGRTGDTQY
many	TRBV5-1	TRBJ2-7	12	ASSLVESSYEQY
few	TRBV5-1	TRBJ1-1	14	ASSLAGGIMNTEAF
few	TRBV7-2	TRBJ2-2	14	ASSLPEAGVSGELF
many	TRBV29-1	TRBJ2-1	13	SVEFPRLDNNEQF
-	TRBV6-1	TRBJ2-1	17	ASSKRMRALAGVSDEQF
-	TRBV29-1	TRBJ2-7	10	SVSWAGNEQY
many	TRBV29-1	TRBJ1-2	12	SVRSTGQLAGYT
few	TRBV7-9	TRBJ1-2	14	ASSLNTETGTRGYT
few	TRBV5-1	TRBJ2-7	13	ASSLEGGDLSEQY
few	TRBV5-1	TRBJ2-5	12	ASSPGQYQETQY
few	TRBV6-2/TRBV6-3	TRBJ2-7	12	ASSYLGRANEQY
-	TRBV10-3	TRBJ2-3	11	AISESNLDTQY
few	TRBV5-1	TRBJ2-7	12	ASSPWDTTYEQY
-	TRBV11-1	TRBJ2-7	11	ASSADRVGEQY
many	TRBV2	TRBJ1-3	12	ASRETRESGTIY
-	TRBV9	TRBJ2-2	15	ASSPWVGNSAGGELF
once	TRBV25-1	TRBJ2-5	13	ASSDVGQGIETQY